These T cell receptor beta chains were read from a single sample in a study of T cells of healthy individuals. From the 5' RACE reads, TCRdb called clonotypes with MiXCR, one entry per CDR3 protein. The sample contains about 53,000 distinct CDR3 sequences, roughly 14% of which appear only once. The source of these receptors is a human donor in good health. CDR3s include the opening cysteine and the closing phenylalanine or tryptophan. Fields, in order: J gene, V gene, CDR3 protein.

TRBJ2-3 | TRBV20-1 | CSARGSLPGRDTQYF
TRBJ2-1 | TRBV5-4 | CASSFRRLAPSYNEQFF
TRBJ2-5 | TRBV18 | CASSPIHQETQYF
TRBJ2-7 | TRBV6-2/TRBV6-3 | CASFSGLATTYEQYF
TRBJ2-3 | TRBV7-6 | CASSHGRDGSTDTQYF
TRBJ1-1 | TRBV30 | CAWTQGRTEAFF
TRBJ1-1 | TRBV7-2 | CASSLGGSAEAFF
TRBJ1-1 | TRBV5-1 | CASSPRQGWNGGAFF
TRBJ1-1 | TRBV20-1 | CSARVSGGHPPDFF
TRBJ2-5 | TRBV4-3 | CASSQDRTGRGETQYF
TRBJ2-2 | TRBV5-4 | CASSLETVTTGELFF
TRBJ2-7 | TRBV7-8 | CASSLARAYEQYF
TRBJ2-1 | TRBV2 | CASSERQAANEQFF
TRBJ2-7 | TRBV7-2 | CASSSWDRGLYEQYF
TRBJ2-5 | TRBV6-6 | CASRRTSGVPSVQETQYF
TRBJ1-1 | TRBV2 | CASRRVNTEAFF
TRBJ2-7 | TRBV5-1 | CASSWTGTWKYF
TRBJ1-3 | TRBV4-1 | CASSPSSRASGNTIYF
TRBJ1-2 | TRBV21-1 | CASSKLGDRNYGYTF
TRBJ2-3 | TRBV27 | CASSTSGGALDTQYF
TRBJ2-2 | TRBV10-1 | CASSDPASGRGTGELFF
TRBJ2-3 | TRBV7-9 | CASSSTGKSTDTQYF
TRBJ2-3 | TRBV5-1 | CASREQGPPTDTQYF
TRBJ2-3 | TRBV20-1 | CSASRAEGTDTQYF
TRBJ2-7 | TRBV12-3/TRBV12-4 | CASSLGLAGGVYEQYF
TRBJ2-7 | TRBV9 | CASSVTSGGFQEQYF
TRBJ2-1 | TRBV7-2 | CASSLGAGEYNEQFF
TRBJ1-6 | TRBV5-4 | CASSLKTAPLGSPLHF
TRBJ1-2 | TRBV12-3/TRBV12-4 | CASSLNNYGYTF
TRBJ1-5 | TRBV12-3/TRBV12-4 | CASSNSWDRGHQPQHF
TRBJ2-3 | TRBV14 | CASSQRLAGGTDTQYF
TRBJ2-2 | TRBV7-2 | CASSLRVSVTGELFF